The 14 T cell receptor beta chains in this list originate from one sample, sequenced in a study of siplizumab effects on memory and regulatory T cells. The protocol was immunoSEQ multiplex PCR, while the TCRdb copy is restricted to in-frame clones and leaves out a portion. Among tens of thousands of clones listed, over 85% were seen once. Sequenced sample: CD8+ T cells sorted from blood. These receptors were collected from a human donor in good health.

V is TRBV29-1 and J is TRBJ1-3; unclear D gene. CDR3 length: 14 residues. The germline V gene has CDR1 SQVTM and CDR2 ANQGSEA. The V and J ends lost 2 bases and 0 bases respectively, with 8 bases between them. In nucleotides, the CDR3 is TGCAGCGTTGAACAGGACTTCTCTGGAAACACCATATATTTT. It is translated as CSVEQDFSGNTIYF.

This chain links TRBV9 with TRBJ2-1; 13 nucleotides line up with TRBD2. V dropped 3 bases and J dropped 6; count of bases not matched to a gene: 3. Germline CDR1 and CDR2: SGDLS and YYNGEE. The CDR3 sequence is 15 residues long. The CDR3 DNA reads TGTGCCAGCAGCGAGGGACTAGCGGGAATCAATGAGCAGTTCTTC. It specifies CASSEGLAGINEQFF.

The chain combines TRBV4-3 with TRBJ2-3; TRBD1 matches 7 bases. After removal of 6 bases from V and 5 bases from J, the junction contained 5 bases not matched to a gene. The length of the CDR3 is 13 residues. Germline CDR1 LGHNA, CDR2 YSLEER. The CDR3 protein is CASSPTGRDTQYF. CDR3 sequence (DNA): TGCGCCAGCAGTCCGACAGGGAGAGATACGCAGTATTTT.

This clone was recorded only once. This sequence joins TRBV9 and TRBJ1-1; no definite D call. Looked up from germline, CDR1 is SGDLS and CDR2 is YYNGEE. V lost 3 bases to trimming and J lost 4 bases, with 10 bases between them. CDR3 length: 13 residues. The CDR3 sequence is CASSAFRGTEAFF. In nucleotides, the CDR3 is TGTGCCAGCAGCGCCTTTCGGGGCACTGAAGCTTTCTTT.

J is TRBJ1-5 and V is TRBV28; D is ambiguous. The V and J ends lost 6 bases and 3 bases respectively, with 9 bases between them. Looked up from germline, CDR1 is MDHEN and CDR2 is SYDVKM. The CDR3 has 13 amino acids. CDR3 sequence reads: CASREVDNQPQHF. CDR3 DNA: TGTGCCAGCAGGGAGGTTGACAATCAGCCCCAGCATTTT. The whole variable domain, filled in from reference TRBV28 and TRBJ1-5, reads DVKVTQSSRYLVKRTGEKVFLECVQDMDHENMFWYRQDPGLGLRLIYFSYDVKMKEKGDIPEGYSVSREKKERFSLILESASTNQTSMYLCASREVDNQPQHFGDGTRLSIL.

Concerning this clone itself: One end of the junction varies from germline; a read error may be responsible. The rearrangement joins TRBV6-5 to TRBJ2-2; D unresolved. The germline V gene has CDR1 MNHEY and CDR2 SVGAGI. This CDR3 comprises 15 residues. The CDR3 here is CASTYSPDPTGELFF. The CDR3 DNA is TGTGCCAGCACTTACAGCCCAGATCCCACCGGGGAGCTGTTTTTT.

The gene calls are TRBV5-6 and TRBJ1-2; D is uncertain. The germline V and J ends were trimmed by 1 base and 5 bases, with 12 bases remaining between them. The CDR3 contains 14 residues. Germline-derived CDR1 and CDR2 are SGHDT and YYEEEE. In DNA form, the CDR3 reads TGTGCCAGCAGCTTGCGACTGAGTTCTTATGGCTACACCTTC. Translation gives CASSLRLSSYGYTF.

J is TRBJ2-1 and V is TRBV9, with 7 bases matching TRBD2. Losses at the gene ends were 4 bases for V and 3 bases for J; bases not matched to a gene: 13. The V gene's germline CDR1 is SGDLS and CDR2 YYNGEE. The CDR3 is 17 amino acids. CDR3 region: CASSSMGGSSYYNEQFF. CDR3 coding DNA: TGTGCCAGCAGCTCCATGGGCGGGAGTTCGTACTACAATGAGCAGTTCTTC.

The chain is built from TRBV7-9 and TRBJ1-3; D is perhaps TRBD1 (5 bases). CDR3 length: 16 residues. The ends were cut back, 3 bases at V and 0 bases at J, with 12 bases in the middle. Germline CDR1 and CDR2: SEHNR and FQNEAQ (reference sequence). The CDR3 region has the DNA TGTGCCAGCAGCTTGACCGGGGGTCTCTCTGGAAACACCATATATTTT. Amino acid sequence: CASSLTGGLSGNTIYF.

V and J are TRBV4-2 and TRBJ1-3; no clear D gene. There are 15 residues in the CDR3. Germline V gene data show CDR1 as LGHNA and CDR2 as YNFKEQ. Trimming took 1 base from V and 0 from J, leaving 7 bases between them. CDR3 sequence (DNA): TGTGCCAGCAGCCAAGTTCACAACTCTGGAAACACCATATATTTT. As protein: CASSQVHNSGNTIYF.

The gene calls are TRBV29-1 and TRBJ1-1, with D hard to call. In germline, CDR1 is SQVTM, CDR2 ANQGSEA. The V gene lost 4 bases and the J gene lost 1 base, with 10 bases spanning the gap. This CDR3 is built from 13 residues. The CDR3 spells CSVVGRKNTEAFF. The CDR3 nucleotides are TGCAGCGTTGTTGGGCGAAAGAACACTGAAGCTTTCTTT. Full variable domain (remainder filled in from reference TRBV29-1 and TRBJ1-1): SAVISQKPSRDICQRGTSLTIQCQVDSQVTMMFWYRQQPGQSLTLIATANQGSEATYESGFVIDKFPISRPNLTFSTLTVSNMSPEDSSIYLCSVVGRKNTEAFFGQGTRLTVV.

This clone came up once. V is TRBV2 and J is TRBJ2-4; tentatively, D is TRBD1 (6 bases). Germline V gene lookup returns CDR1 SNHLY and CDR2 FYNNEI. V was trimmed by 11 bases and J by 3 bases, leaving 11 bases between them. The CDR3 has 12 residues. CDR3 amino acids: CAVQGGKNIQYF. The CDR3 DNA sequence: TGTGCCGTACAGGGTGGCAAAAACATTCAGTACTTC. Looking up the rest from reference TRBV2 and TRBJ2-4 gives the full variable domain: EPEVTQTPSHQVTQMGQEVILRCVPISNHLYFYWYRQILGQKVEFLVSFYNNEISEKSEIFDDQFSVERPDGSNFTLKIRSTKLEDSAMYFCAVQGGKNIQYFGAGTRLSVL.

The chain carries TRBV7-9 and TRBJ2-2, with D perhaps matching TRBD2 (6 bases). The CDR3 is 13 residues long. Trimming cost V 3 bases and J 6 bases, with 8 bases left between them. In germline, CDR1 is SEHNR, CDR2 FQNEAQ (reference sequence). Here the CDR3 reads CASSLGGAGELFF. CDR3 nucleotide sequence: TGTGCCAGCAGCTTGGGGGGTGCCGGGGAGCTGTTTTTT.

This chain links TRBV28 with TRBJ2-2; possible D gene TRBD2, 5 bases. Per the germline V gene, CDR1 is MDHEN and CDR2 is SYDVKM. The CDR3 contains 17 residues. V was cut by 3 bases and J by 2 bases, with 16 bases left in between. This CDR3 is CASSLVAGQENTGELFF. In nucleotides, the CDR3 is TGTGCCAGCAGTTTGGTCGCGGGCCAGGAAAACACCGGGGAGCTGTTTTTT.